The text below deals with one TCR beta chain. Antigen: not known. Its ends do not fully match the called genes, so a read error is possible. These data belong to a study of breast tumors, draining lymph nodes, adjacent tissues. Study outcomes and limitations: Tumor T cell lymph node origin was a supported hypothesis, not proven. Most tumor T cells seemingly derive from lymph node, then expand in tumor. Tumor TCR diversity was below lymph nodes but above nontumor tissue. Luminal-like breast cancer showed significantly greater tumor-nontumor repertoire similarity than basal-like breast cancer did.

The germline gives CDR1 KGHSH, CDR2 LQKENI. There are 13 residues in the CDR3. Samples came from axillary lymph nodes draining the breast cancer. Using its own MiXCR run on the multiplex PCR reads, TCRdb lists one record per CDR3 protein. The sample carries 150,000 to 200,000 distinct CDR3 sequences, approximately 30% recorded once. This chain joins TRBV18 and TRBJ1-1; 7 nucleotides align to TRBD1. The clonotype comes from a female donor with breast cancer. Some clones in this sample may be carry-over from other donors' samples. Source material: axillary lymph node tissue. The CDR3 sequence: CASSHQDRVTAPF. The CDR3 DNA sequence: TGTGCCAGCTCACACCAAGACAGGGTTACAGCTCCCTTT. Full variable domain (outside the CDR3, taken from reference TRBV18 and TRBJ1-1): NAGVMQNPRHLVRRRGQEARLRCSPMKGHSHVYWYRQLPEEGLKFMVYLQKENIIDESGMPKERFSAEFPKEGPSILRIQQVVRGDSAAYFCASSHQDRVTAPFGQGTRLTVV.